This record looks at one T cell receptor (beta chain) sequence and its context. As yet, its antigen is unknown. There were no participants with HIV treated outside the United States. In each sample, roughly 1-10 million cryopreserved PBMC were present before DNA extraction. They ran version v3.0 of the immunoSEQ assay at survey level. Sequencing used immunoSEQ multiplex PCR; TCRdb keeps in-frame clones, though not all of them. The sample contains tens of thousands of clones, 70% to 90% of which appear only once. These data originate in a study of long-term antiretroviral therapy in people with HIV. Study summary: The 2015 recommendation for immediate ART came about a decade after the earliest samples. Points from the study as a whole: ART was followed by higher diversity that remained below transplant donor controls.

This CDR3 comprises 15 residues. CDR1 KGHSH and CDR2 LQKENI come from the germline V gene. Trimming took 0 bases from V and 5 from J, leaving 13 bases between them. The origin of this receptor is a man aged 55 to 70 with HIV. Sequences were derived from unsorted PBMCs, sampled 1.3 years after starting antiretroviral therapy. J is TRBJ2-5 and V is TRBV18, with a possible D match to TRBD2 (5 bases). The CDR3: CASSPPSGIGETQYF. The DNA for the CDR3 is TGTGCCAGCTCACCACCGTCCGGGATCGGTGAGACCCAGTACTTC. Together with reference TRBV18 and TRBJ2-5, the CDR3 gives the full variable domain: NAGVMQNPRHLVRRRGQEARLRCSPMKGHSHVYWYRQLPEEGLKFMVYLQKENIIDESGMPKERFSAEFPKEGPSILRIQQVVRGDSAAYFCASSPPSGIGETQYFGPGTRLLVL.